The 18 T cell receptor beta chains in this list originate from one sample, sequenced in a study of cytomegalovirus exposure and HLA in healthy donors. The PCR made use of 60 Vbeta and 13 Jbeta primers. Here immunoSEQ multiplex PCR was the method, and the copy in TCRdb shows in-frame clones only, minus some. The sample lists under 250,000 clones, 70% to 85% occurring once. The sequenced sample was PBMCs. These receptors came from a man in his fifties in good health and CMV-seronegative.

Comment on this clone: One junction end does not reproduce the germline sequence, and a read error may be involved. V is TRBV29-1 and J is TRBJ2-5, with TRBD1 as a possible D gene (6 bases). This CDR3 comprises 12 residues. Germline V gene data show CDR1 as SQVTM and CDR2 as ANQGSEA. In DNA, the CDR3 is TGCAGCGGTGAAATCAGGGGCCGTACCCAGTACTTC. Translated: CSGEIRGRTQYF. Supplemented by reference TRBV29-1 and TRBJ2-5, the full variable domain reads SAVISQKPSRDICQRGTSLTIQCQVDSQVTMMFWYRQQPGQSLTLIATANQGSEATYESGFVIDKFPISRPNLTFSTLTVSNMSPEDSSIYLCSGEIRGRTQYFGPGTRLLVL.

The V and J genes are TRBV6-5 and TRBJ2-3; tentatively, D is TRBD1 (5 bases). Germline loops: CDR1 MNHEY, CDR2 SVGAGI. Trimming pared 5 bases from V and 1 base from J, leaving 13 bases between. The CDR3 spans 15 residues. The CDR3 here is CASSNQGSGTDTQYF. The CDR3 DNA reads as TGTGCCAGCAGTAACCAGGGTTCGGGCACAGATACGCAGTATTTT.

This rearrangement joins TRBV15 to TRBJ2-3; 10 positions agree with TRBD2. The J segment lost 3 bases and the V segment lost 3 bases, leaving 9 bases of the junction unmatched. The germline V gene encodes CDR1 LNHNV and CDR2 YYDKDF (reference sequence). The CDR3 has 17 residues. The CDR3 protein is CATSSSTSGVGTDTQYF. CDR3 in DNA: TGTGCCACCAGCAGTAGTACTAGCGGGGTGGGGACAGATACGCAGTATTTT.

The chain couples TRBV5-1 to TRBJ2-5; 9 bases fit TRBD1. V was pared by 3 bases and J by 3 bases, with 3 bases of the junction left unmatched. The CDR3 has 14 amino acids. Germline V lookup: CDR1 SGHRS, CDR2 YFSETQ. The CDR3 sequence: CASSSGTGKETQYF. The DNA for the CDR3 is TGCGCCAGCAGCTCCGGGACAGGGAAAGAGACCCAGTACTTC.

The chain is built from TRBV6-5 and TRBJ2-7; tentative D call: TRBD2 (5 bases). The length of the CDR3 is 13 residues. Trimming took 6 bases from V and 5 from J, leaving 14 bases between them. The germline V gene has CDR1 MNHEY and CDR2 SVGAGI. CDR3 nucleotides: TGTGCCAGCAGCCCCGTAGGACTCCACGAGCAGTACTTC. As protein: CASSPVGLHEQYF.

The chain links TRBV6-4 to TRBJ2-3; 9 nucleotides agree with TRBD1. Per the germline V gene, CDR1 is MRHNA and CDR2 is SNTAGT. The length of the CDR3 is 14 residues. V lost 5 bases, J lost 4 bases, and 4 bases stayed unmatched. The CDR3 DNA reads TGTGCCAGCAGTCCGGGACAGGGTGCAGATACGCAGTATTTT. This sequence encodes CASSPGQGADTQYF.

The chain joins TRBV6-5 to TRBJ2-5, with 10 bases lining up with TRBD1. CDR1 and CDR2 (germline): MNHEY, SVGAGI. After removal of 11 bases from V and 4 bases from J, the junction contained 13 bases not matched to a gene. The CDR3 totals 15 residues. The DNA of the CDR3 is TGTGCCTCAGCTTCCGGGACAGGGGAAGGAGAGACCCAGTACTTC. Its protein product is CASASGTGEGETQYF.

The chain couples TRBV6-1 to TRBJ2-7; no clear D. Germline CDR1 and CDR2: MNHNS and SASEGT. The CDR3 is 16 residues long. Trimming cost V 1 base and J 2 bases, with 15 bases left between them. CDR3 sequence reads: CASSEDETLTTYEQYF. The CDR3 DNA follows: TGTGCCAGCAGTGAAGATGAGACTCTCACTACCTACGAGCAGTACTTC.

The rearrangement uses TRBV4-1 and TRBJ2-1; D is uncertain. The ends were cut back, 0 bases at V and 0 bases at J, with 9 bases in the middle. The CDR3 is 16 amino acids. CDR1 is MGHRA, CDR2 YSYEKL, per germline. CDR3 nucleotides: TGCGCCAGCAGCCAAGAAATCCCTACCTCCTACAATGAGCAGTTCTTC. The encoded protein is CASSQEIPTSYNEQFF.

This clone occurred once. The chain carries TRBV28 and TRBJ1-4; D ambiguous. Germline V gene lookup returns CDR1 MDHEN and CDR2 SYDVKM. This CDR3 comprises 16 residues. Deletions cut 4 bases from V and 0 bases from J, with 12 bases between. The CDR3 protein is CASSSTTLATNEKLFF. CDR3 DNA sequence: TGTGCCAGCAGTTCGACGACACTCGCAACTAATGAAAAACTGTTTTTT.

The chain combines TRBV27 with TRBJ1-5, with D unclear. CDR1 is MNHEY, CDR2 SMNVEV, per germline (reference sequence). The CDR3 length is 16 residues. Trimming removed 0 bases at V and 3 bases at J, with 12 bases between. The chain's CDR3 is CASSLSAWSTNQPQHF. CDR3 bases: TGTGCCAGCAGTTTATCAGCTTGGTCCACCAATCAGCCCCAGCATTTT.

The chain has TRBV9 and TRBJ2-5, with 9 bases matching TRBD2. Germline CDR1 reads SGDLS; CDR2 reads YYNGEE. The CDR3 sequence is 17 residues long. V was pared by 0 bases and J by 1 base, with 7 bases of the junction left unmatched. The CDR3 here is CASSVGPLAGPQETQYF. CDR3 DNA sequence: TGTGCCAGCAGCGTAGGTCCCCTAGCGGGACCCCAAGAGACCCAGTACTTC.

This clone was detected only once. This chain links TRBV5-6 with TRBJ1-4, with a possible D match to TRBD1 (6 bases). Germline CDR1 SGHDT, CDR2 YYEEEE. V lost 0 bases to trimming and J lost 8 bases, with 14 bases between them. The CDR3 has 15 residues. The CDR3 DNA sequence: TGTGCCAGCAGCTTGGAGGCGGGGGCAGGGGAAAAACTGTTTTTT. It is translated as CASSLEAGAGEKLFF.

This rearrangement joins TRBV6-5 to TRBJ1-5; no definite D call. CDR1 and CDR2 (germline): MNHEY, SVGAGI. Deletions cut 4 bases from V and 3 bases from J, with 13 bases between. The CDR3 covers 15 residues. CDR3 nucleotides: TGTGCCAGCAGTTTTTCCAGTATCCTCAATCAGCCCCAGCATTTT. Amino acids: CASSFSSILNQPQHF.

This chain connects TRBV5-1 to TRBJ2-5; D remains unclear. CDR3 length equals 12 residues. CDR1 is SGHRS, CDR2 YFSETQ, per germline. Trimming pared 3 bases from V and 5 bases from J, leaving 8 bases between. The CDR3 nucleotides read TGCGCCAGCAGCTCTTCAGTGGAGACCCAGTACTTC. Translating gives CASSSSVETQYF. The full variable domain, completed using reference TRBV5-1 and TRBJ2-5, is KAGVTQTPRYLIKTRGQQVTLSCSPISGHRSVSWYQQTPGQGLQFLFEYFSETQRNKGNFPGRFSGRQFSNSRSEMNVSTLELGDSALYLCASSSSVETQYFGPGTRLLVL.

The chain employs TRBV27 and TRBJ2-7; 11 positions agree with TRBD1. This CDR3 spans 16 amino acids. Trimming at V came to 4 bases and at J to 1 base, leaving 6 bases not matched to a gene. Looked up from germline, CDR1 is MNHEY and CDR2 is SMNVEV (reference sequence). CDR3 amino acids: CASSSFRDRGSYEQYF. CDR3 bases: TGTGCCAGCAGTTCCTTCCGGGACAGGGGGTCCTACGAGCAGTACTTC.

This clone appeared a single time. The chain combines TRBV5-1 with TRBJ2-5; 7 bases are shared with TRBD1. Germline CDR1 reads SGHRS; CDR2 reads YFSETQ. With V trimmed by 4 bases and J by 1 base, 7 bases remained unmatched. The CDR3 has 15 residues. For the CDR3, the DNA is TGCGCCAGCAGCACCCGACAGGGCTCCCAAGAGACCCAGTACTTC. It is translated as CASSTRQGSQETQYF.

Concerning this clone itself: The junction and the germline gene differ at one end; a read error may be behind it. The chain recombines TRBV7-9 with TRBJ2-7; tentatively, D is TRBD2 (5 bases). CDR1 is SEHNR, CDR2 FQNEAQ, per germline (reference sequence). This CDR3 is built from 15 residues. CDR3: CSSSLVGWLGEEQYF. The CDR3 DNA follows: TGTTCCAGCAGCTTAGTCGGTTGGCTCGGGGAGGAGCAGTACTTC.